The rows below give T cell receptor beta chains drawn from one sample of a study of human T cells and chemical hapten exposure. TCRdb used MiXCR to reprocess the RACE reads, holding one entry per CDR3 protein. The sample shows fewer than 90,000 distinct CDR3 sequences, around 6.7% of them seen only once. The material sequenced was whole blood, taken in connection with sensitization to the hapten diphenylcyclopropenone (DPC). These TCRs come from a woman in her twenties or thirties with alopecia areata. Some clones in this sample may be carry-over from other donors' samples. CDR3s leave out the opening cysteine and the closing phenylalanine or tryptophan. Each record gives: V gene, CDR3 length, CDR3 protein.

V: TRBV7-9; length: 13; CDR3: ASSFASGSTDTQY
V: TRBV11-3; length: 16; CDR3: ASSSDRGRSGTYNEQF
V: TRBV30; length: 11; CDR3: AWRGQWGSGYT
V: TRBV3-1; length: 13; CDR3: ASSPRRGDTGGEF
V: TRBV7-9; length: 13; CDR3: ASSFGGRENEKLF
V: TRBV12-3/TRBV12-4; length: 11; CDR3: ASSLSGGNIQY
V: TRBV18; length: 13; CDR3: ASSPPSKDEYEQY
V: TRBV7-9; length: 11; CDR3: ASSQTGGYGYT
V: TRBV7-9; length: 14; CDR3: ASSLTVGHANYGYT
V: TRBV6-6; length: 11; CDR3: ASKGPVNTEAF
V: TRBV27; length: 9; CDR3: ASSLGGEQY
V: TRBV23-1; length: 13; CDR3: ASSQSRRSTDTQY
V: TRBV11-2; length: 13; CDR3: ASSFAQGTSSPQY
V: TRBV11-2; length: 17; CDR3: ASSSGLAGGTSSYNEQF
V: TRBV10-3; length: 13; CDR3: AISPNLGTNTEAF
V: TRBV20-1; length: 13; CDR3: SARDPGLSNYGYT
V: TRBV7-9; length: 12; CDR3: ASSTPGHSDTQY
V: TRBV7-3; length: 11; CDR3: ASSAELLGEQY
V: TRBV4-1; length: 12; CDR3: ASSHQTGWTEAF
V: TRBV4-1; length: 14; CDR3: ASRPRTVAGVYGYT
V: TRBV27; length: 13; CDR3: ASSLAGRPGYEQY
V: TRBV19; length: 12; CDR3: ASSFRDRGPEQY
V: TRBV5-1; length: 13; CDR3: ASSFGGQAMMGYT
V: TRBV20-1; length: 10; CDR3: SASSRFGEAF
V: TRBV7-2; length: 12; CDR3: ASSLLAGGVLST
V: TRBV27; length: 13; CDR3: ASSANSAGTDTQY
V: TRBV5-1; length: 12; CDR3: ASSLYPSSGGYT
V: TRBV11-1; length: 10; CDR3: ASSPGYDEQY
V: TRBV12-3/TRBV12-4; length: 11; CDR3: ASSFHRNTEAF